The 27 T cell receptor beta chains presented below share a single source sample, sequenced in a study of Graves' ophthalmopathy and Graves' hyperthyroidism. Transcripts of RNA were the source for amplifying TCR beta CDR3 regions. The library came from an HTBI-primed first-round RT-PCR and a second-round multiplex PCR. TCRdb itself ran the multiplex PCR reads through MiXCR, one entry per CDR3 protein. The data show about 380,000 distinct CDR3 sequences, 15% seen once. The sample taken for sequencing was peripheral blood. The origin of the receptors is a woman aged 18-29 years with stable Graves' hyperthyroidism.

This clonotype was counted ten times or more. The rearrangement links TRBV4-1 to TRBJ1-1; no reliable D call. This CDR3 is built from 15 residues. Deletions cut 1 base from V and 3 bases from J, with 12 bases between. CDR1 MGHRA and CDR2 YSYEKL come from the germline V gene. The CDR3 DNA follows: TGCGCCAGCAGCCAAGGGGCCGCTAAGGACACTGAAGCTTTCTTT. Protein sequence: CASSQGAAKDTEAFF.

The chain employs TRBV12-3 or TRBV12-4 and TRBJ1-2; unclear D gene. The CDR3 loop spans 15 amino acids. Between the trimmed V and J ends, which lost 6 bases and 4 bases, there was a span of 18 bases. CDR3 sequence: CASSFGSGRSYGYTF. The CDR3 bases are TGTGCCAGCAGCTTCGGGAGTGGACGAAGCTATGGCTACACCTTC.

The rearrangement uses TRBV12-3 or TRBV12-4 and TRBJ2-1; 10 bases map to TRBD2. CDR3 length: 15 residues. V was pared by 3 bases and J by 7 bases, with 6 bases of the junction left unmatched. CDR3: CASSLSGGVYNEQFF. The CDR3 region has the DNA TGTGCCAGCAGTTTGAGCGGGGGGGTATATAATGAGCAGTTCTTC.

This clonotype was counted at least ten times. The gene calls are TRBV3-1 and TRBJ2-2, with a possible D match to TRBD2 (5 bases). CDR3 length: 16 amino acids. V gave up 3 bases and J gave up 5 bases, with 16 bases separating them. Germline CDR1 reads LGHDT; CDR2 reads YNNKEL (reference sequence). CDR3 sequence: CASSHNPGERTGELFF. The CDR3 coding sequence is TGTGCCAGCAGCCATAACCCCGGAGAGCGGACCGGGGAGCTGTTTTTT.

Note on this clonotype: A much larger clone lies a single base off, so this may be a read error. This sequence joins TRBV6-5 and TRBJ1-1; D call uncertain. Per the germline V gene, CDR1 is MNHEY and CDR2 is SVGAGI. This CDR3 has 15 residues. CDR3 coding DNA: TGTGCCAGCAGTTACGAAGGGCGAGAGAACACTGGAGCTTTCTTT. It specifies CASSYEGRENTGAFF.

The CDR3 nucleotides read TGTGCCAGCCAAAGAGGGTTCGAGCAGTACTTC. Amino acid sequence: CASQRGFEQYF. This sequence joins TRBV19 and TRBJ2-7; TRBD2 is a possible D gene (5 bases). With 9 bases removed from V and 6 bases from J, the gap between germline ends came to 12 bases. Germline V gene lookup returns CDR1 LNHDA and CDR2 SQIVND (reference sequence). This CDR3 has 11 amino acids.

This clonotype was seen at least ten times. The gene calls are TRBV2 and TRBJ2-2; 7 nucleotides line up with TRBD1. This CDR3 has 13 residues. The trim removed 6 bases at V and 6 bases at J, leaving 4 bases unmatched. In germline, CDR1 is SNHLY, CDR2 FYNNEI. This CDR3 reads CASRSGGPGELFF. The CDR3 coding sequence is TGTGCCAGCAGGTCAGGGGGACCCGGGGAGCTGTTTTTT.

Remarks on this clonotype: Without the conserved terminal phenylalanine or tryptophan, this CDR3 likely stems from a read error. This sequence joins TRBV6-5 and TRBJ1-1; D unresolved. The CDR3 is 13 residues long. V was clipped by 2 bases and J by 0 bases, with 4 bases between them. Looked up from germline, CDR1 is MNHEY and CDR2 is SVGAGI. CDR3 region: CASSYQLNTEAFV. The CDR3 DNA reads TGTGCCAGCAGTTACCAGTTGAACACTGAAGCTTTCGTT.

This clonotype was found many times. This sequence joins TRBV2 and TRBJ2-4; tentatively, D is TRBD2 (6 bases). The germline V gene has CDR1 SNHLY and CDR2 FYNNEI. The CDR3 length is 15 residues. V was cut by 8 bases and J by 3 bases, with 17 bases left in between. CDR3 region: CASSGGGLDKNIQYF. In DNA form, the CDR3 reads TGTGCCAGCTCCGGGGGAGGTTTGGACAAAAACATTCAGTACTTC.

V and J are TRBV29-1 and TRBJ1-2; D may be TRBD1 (5 bases). The germline CDR1 and CDR2 sequences are SQVTM and ANQGSEA. The CDR3 sequence is 11 residues long. V gave up 2 bases and J gave up 4 bases, with 5 bases separating them. CDR3 bases: TGCAGCGTTGAAAGGGGCTATGGCTACACCTTC. Translation gives CSVERGYGYTF.

This clonotype was counted at least ten times. This chain connects TRBV24-1 to TRBJ1-5, with 8 positions matching TRBD1. The CDR3 runs to 15 residues. Per germline, CDR1 KGHDR and CDR2 SFDVKD. The V segment lost 3 bases and the J segment 5 bases; nucleotides outside the gene matches: 5. CDR3 coding DNA: TGTGCCACCAGTGATCCGACAGGGGTTCATCAGCCCCAGCATTTT. Its protein is CATSDPTGVHQPQHF.

This clonotype has just a few counts. Since a much larger clone is just one base distant, this may be a read error. CDR3 protein: CASSLTGGPEACF. In DNA, the CDR3 is TGCGCCAGCAGCCTTACAGGGGGACCTGAAGCTTGCTTT. V usage is TRBV5-1 and J usage is TRBJ1-1; TRBD1 aligns across 8 bases. The CDR3 totals 13 residues. Germline lookup yields CDR1 SGHRS and CDR2 YFSETQ.

This clonotype was seen ten or more times. The CDR3 coding sequence is TGTGCCAGCAGGCGAACAAACAGGGGCAATCAGCCCCAGCATTTT. It specifies CASRRTNRGNQPQHF. The rearrangement links TRBV12-3 or TRBV12-4 to TRBJ1-5, with D perhaps matching TRBD1 (6 bases). The V end was cut by 6 bases, the J end by 2 bases, with 14 bases between. CDR3 length: 15 residues.

This clonotype was observed at least ten times. The chain has TRBV12-3 or TRBV12-4 and TRBJ1-1; no definite D call. This CDR3 has 13 amino acids. Trimming left V 3 bases short and J 4 bases short, with 9 bases between. CDR3 bases: TGTGCCAGCAGTTTTGGGGTTAGCACTGAAGCTTTCTTT. This encodes CASSFGVSTEAFF.

Many counts were recorded for this clonotype. The rearrangement joins TRBV12-3 or TRBV12-4 to TRBJ2-5, with TRBD1 as a possible D gene (5 bases). V was clipped by 0 bases and J by 5 bases, with 10 bases between them. The CDR3 runs to 14 residues. CDR3 region: CASSLAGPAETQYF. CDR3 bases: TGTGCCAGCAGTTTAGCGGGGCCCGCCGAGACCCAGTACTTC.

The sample holds many counts of this clonotype. V gene TRBV27 combines with J gene TRBJ1-6; 7 nucleotides agree with TRBD1. The length of the CDR3 is 13 residues. In germline, CDR1 is MNHEY, CDR2 SMNVEV (reference sequence). Trimming removed 7 bases from V and 7 bases from J; junction bases left unmatched: 4. The CDR3 sequence: CASKGAGNSPLHF. In DNA form, the CDR3 reads TGTGCCAGCAAGGGGGCCGGGAATTCACCCCTCCACTTT.

Many counts were recorded for this clonotype. This chain joins TRBV24-1 and TRBJ2-7, with 10 bases fitting TRBD1. V shed 3 bases and J 3 bases; nucleotides not matched to a gene: 4. The CDR3 loop spans 15 amino acids. Germline CDR1 KGHDR, CDR2 SFDVKD. The CDR3 reads CATSDRTGGNYEQYF. The CDR3 DNA is TGTGCCACCAGTGATCGGACAGGGGGGAACTACGAGCAGTACTTC.

This chain uses TRBV6-1 with TRBJ1-2; D unresolved. V was cut by 2 bases and J by 10 bases, with 5 bases left in between. The V gene's germline CDR1 is MNHNS and CDR2 SASEGT. CDR3 length: 10 amino acids. This CDR3 is CASSETTYTF. CDR3 coding DNA: TGTGCCAGCAGTGAAACGACCTACACCTTC.

This clonotype was counted at least ten times. CDR3 DNA sequence: TGCGCCAGCAGCTTGGATGGGGGCTCCTATAATTCACCCCTCCACTTT. This translates into CASSLDGGSYNSPLHF. This chain links TRBV5-1 with TRBJ1-6; D possibly corresponds to TRBD1 (5 bases). There are 16 residues in the CDR3. The V end was cut by 0 bases, the J end by 0 bases, with 7 bases between. Germline-derived CDR1 and CDR2 are SGHRS and YFSETQ.

Many counts were recorded for this clonotype. This rearrangement joins TRBV12-3 or TRBV12-4 to TRBJ2-4; TRBD1 matches 7 bases. The CDR3 contains 14 residues. The J segment lost 8 bases and the V segment lost 3 bases, leaving 7 bases of the junction unmatched. CDR3 region: CASSFGQAGDIQYF. The CDR3, as DNA: TGTGCCAGCAGTTTTGGACAGGCTGGGGACATTCAGTACTTC.

The chain couples TRBV6-1 to TRBJ2-7, with 9 bases identical to TRBD2. The germline CDR1 and CDR2 sequences are MNHNS and SASEGT. The CDR3 has 14 amino acids. Trimming cost V 4 bases and J 5 bases; bases outside gene matches: 6. CDR3 bases: TGTGCCAGCAGTGCCAGATCTAGCGGGAACGAGCAGTACTTC. This codes for CASSARSSGNEQYF.

Many counts were recorded for this clonotype. The chain employs TRBV12-3 or TRBV12-4 and TRBJ2-2; D is ambiguous. The germline V and J ends were trimmed by 3 bases and 2 bases, with 13 bases remaining between them. This CDR3 is built from 16 residues. The CDR3 region is CASSFVFDFNTGELFF. CDR3 DNA: TGTGCCAGCAGTTTTGTATTCGATTTTAACACCGGGGAGCTGTTTTTT.

This clonotype has ten or more counts. The rearrangement links TRBV19 to TRBJ2-7, with D possibly matching TRBD1 (6 bases). Germline CDR1 LNHDA, CDR2 SQIVND (reference sequence). The CDR3 length is 18 residues. V was cut by 5 bases and J by 0 bases, with 23 bases left in between. CDR3 bases: TGTGCCAGTAGTCCGACAGGTCGGAGCTCTAGGAGCTCCTACGAGCAGTACTTC. It specifies CASSPTGRSSRSSYEQYF.

The chain combines TRBV20-1 with TRBJ2-5, with D perhaps matching TRBD1 (6 bases). The V gene lost 7 bases and the J gene lost 3 bases, with 18 bases spanning the gap. Germline loops: CDR1 DFQATT, CDR2 SNEGSKA (reference sequence). The length of the CDR3 is 14 residues. The CDR3 sequence is CSVKTVAGEETQYF. The CDR3 coding sequence is TGCAGTGTTAAGACGGTGGCAGGGGAAGAGACCCAGTACTTC.

The sample holds many counts of this clonotype. The chain uses TRBV20-1 and TRBJ1-2; 7 bases map to TRBD1. The CDR3 runs 14 residues. Germline V gene data show CDR1 as DFQATT and CDR2 as SNEGSKA (reference sequence). With 6 bases clipped from V and 1 base from J, the junction kept 8 bases outside the gene matches. DNA for the CDR3: TGCAGTGCCTCAGCCGGGACAGATAACTATGGCTACACCTTC. As protein: CSASAGTDNYGYTF.

The rearrangement uses TRBV7-2 and TRBJ1-6; TRBD1 matches at 10 bases. The germline gives CDR1 SGHTA, CDR2 FQGNSA. The length of the CDR3 is 15 residues. The J segment lost 7 bases and the V segment lost 2 bases, leaving 2 bases of the junction unmatched. CDR3 in amino acids: CASSLMGQGNSPLHF. In nucleotides, the CDR3 is TGTGCCAGCAGCTTAATGGGACAGGGGAATTCACCCCTCCACTTT.

This clonotype was seen repeatedly, ten times or more. The chain links TRBV29-1 to TRBJ1-2, with no clear D. The V gene's germline CDR1 is SQVTM and CDR2 ANQGSEA. This CDR3 is 14 amino acids long. The V gene lost 2 bases and the J gene lost 3 bases, with 13 bases spanning the gap. The CDR3 loop is CSVEPRGGHYGYTF. The CDR3 DNA reads TGCAGCGTTGAACCACGGGGTGGGCACTATGGCTACACCTTC.